Each of the 28 T cell receptor beta chains below was sequenced from the same sample in a study of Graves' ophthalmopathy and Graves' hyperthyroidism. The authors amplified TCR beta CDR3 regions from RNA transcripts. RT-PCR was first run with HTBI primers, then multiplex PCR in a second round. Via MiXCR, TCRdb re-called the multiplex PCR reads, giving one row per CDR3 protein. Among approximately 700,000 distinct CDR3 sequences listed, about two fifths were seen once. Sequencing was done on a sample of peripheral blood. The receptors shown here come from an adult man with Graves' ophthalmopathy.

This clonotype occurred many times. The J gene is TRBJ1-1, the V gene TRBV19; 7 nucleotides line up with TRBD1. The CDR3 extends over 13 amino acids. V lost 8 bases, J lost 0 bases, and 3 bases stayed unmatched. Germline V gives CDR1 LNHDA, CDR2 SQIVND (reference sequence). CDR3 nucleotide sequence: TGTGCCAGTGAGGGACAGCTGAACACTGAAGCTTTCTTT. This sequence encodes CASEGQLNTEAFF.

This clonotype was counted many times. CDR3 sequence: CASSVVSRGSTEAFF. The CDR3 region has the DNA TGTGCCAGCAGCGTAGTCTCTCGGGGGAGCACTGAAGCTTTCTTT. This chain uses TRBV9 with TRBJ1-1; D perhaps matches TRBD1 (5 bases). This CDR3 has 15 amino acids. V dropped 0 bases and J dropped 4 bases, with 13 bases sitting between them. Looked up from germline, CDR1 is SGDLS and CDR2 is YYNGEE.

This clonotype was detected a few times. J is TRBJ2-5 and V is TRBV7-9, with D unresolved. Deletions cut 5 bases from V and 1 base from J, with 17 bases between. This CDR3 is 16 amino acids long. CDR1 is SEHNR, CDR2 FQNEAQ, per germline (reference sequence). CDR3 bases: TGTGCCAGCAGCCCATCGACAAGCACCTCCCAAGAGACCCAGTACTTC. Translating gives CASSPSTSTSQETQYF. Complete variable domain (other parts from reference TRBV7-9 and TRBJ2-5): DTGVSQNPRHKITKRGQNVTFRCDPISEHNRLYWYRQTLGQGPEFLTYFQNEAQLEKSRLLSDRFSAERPKGSFSTLEIQRTEQGDSAMYLCASSPSTSTSQETQYFGPGTRLLVL.

The chain recombines TRBV20-1 with TRBJ1-1; D not certain. This CDR3 has 14 amino acids. CDR1 is DFQATT and CDR2 is SNEGSKA in the germline V gene (reference sequence). V gave up 1 base and J gave up 5 bases, with 14 bases separating them. CDR3 amino acids: CSARAPALRTEAFF. In nucleotides, the CDR3 is TGCAGTGCTAGAGCCCCAGCCTTGCGGACTGAAGCTTTCTTT.

This chain joins TRBV9 and TRBJ1-1; maybe TRBD1 (5 bases). There are 15 residues in the CDR3. Germline V CDR1 and CDR2: SGDLS, YYNGEE. Trimming removed 2 bases at V and 10 bases at J, with 21 bases between. CDR3 amino acids: CASSVGQHTGGVAFF. The CDR3 region has the DNA TGTGCCAGCAGCGTGGGCCAGCACACCGGGGGTGTAGCTTTCTTT.

This clonotype was counted a few times. CDR3: CASSAQGLAGGPQETQYF. CDR3 bases: TGTGCCAGCAGCGCACAAGGTCTAGCGGGAGGGCCGCAAGAGACCCAGTACTTC. V usage is TRBV7-3 and J usage is TRBJ2-5; 12 bases fit TRBD2. Germline V lookup: CDR1 SGHTA, CDR2 FQGTGA. Trimming removed 5 bases from V and 2 bases from J; junction bases left unmatched: 12. The CDR3 contains 18 residues. Filled out from reference TRBV7-3 and TRBJ2-5, the complete variable domain reads GAGVSQTPSNKVTEKGKYVELRCDPISGHTALYWYRQSLGQGPEFLIYFQGTGAADDSGLPNDRFFAVRPEGSVSTLKIQRTERGDSAVYLCASSAQGLAGGPQETQYFGPGTRLLVL.

The chain recombines TRBV7-9 with TRBJ2-7, with D perhaps TRBD1 (6 bases). V was shortened by 5 bases and J by 0 bases, with 14 bases between the two germline ends. From germline, CDR1 is SEHNR and CDR2 FQNEAQ (reference sequence). The CDR3 spans 15 residues. This CDR3 reads CASSPRQVGSYEQYF. CDR3 nucleotides: TGTGCCAGCAGCCCACGACAGGTGGGCTCCTACGAGCAGTACTTC.

This clonotype was detected ten times or more. The rearrangement joins TRBV19 to TRBJ1-2; D unresolved. The CDR3 sequence is 13 residues long. In germline, CDR1 is LNHDA, CDR2 SQIVND (reference sequence). Deletions cut 7 bases from V and 6 bases from J, with 15 bases between. The CDR3 loop reads CASTSPSTHGYTF. Written as DNA, the CDR3 is TGTGCCAGTACCTCTCCATCAACCCATGGCTACACCTTC.

The genes are TRBV12-3 or TRBV12-4 and TRBJ2-7; 9 bases are shared with TRBD1. The CDR3 totals 18 residues. Trimming removed 2 bases from V and 8 bases from J; junction bases left unmatched: 19. The CDR3 protein is CASSLRGQGSQFWVQQYF. In DNA form, the CDR3 reads TGTGCCAGCAGTTTAAGGGGACAGGGATCCCAGTTCTGGGTCCAGCAGTACTTC.

This clonotype was recorded many times. The CDR3: CASSVSAQRNSPLHF. The CDR3 DNA reads as TGTGCCAGCAGCGTATCGGCCCAAAGGAATTCACCCCTCCACTTT. V and J are TRBV9 and TRBJ1-6; D not certain. V lost 1 base to trimming and J lost 7 bases, with 12 bases between them. The CDR3 contains 15 residues. The V gene's germline CDR1 is SGDLS and CDR2 YYNGEE.

CDR3 coding DNA: TGTGCCAGCAGTCTGGAAGCTTTCTTT. It translates to CASSLEAFF. The gene calls are TRBV12-3 or TRBV12-4 and TRBJ1-1; D unclear. V dropped 5 bases and J dropped 8 bases, with 3 bases sitting between them. The CDR3 is 9 amino acids.

The chain combines TRBV7-2 with TRBJ1-5; 11 bases align to TRBD1. The CDR3 totals 16 residues. V shed 4 bases and J 11 bases; nucleotides not matched to a gene: 13. CDR1 and CDR2 (germline): SGHTA, FQGNSA. The CDR3 reads CASSSSGQGEGETQHF. The CDR3 DNA follows: TGTGCCAGCAGCTCCTCGGGACAGGGGGAAGGGGAGACCCAGCATTTT.

At least ten counts were recorded for this clonotype. The genes are TRBV7-9 and TRBJ2-7; D call uncertain. Germline V gene sequence: CDR1 SEHNR, CDR2 FQNEAQ (reference sequence). This CDR3 contains 11 residues. V was clipped by 3 bases and J by 6 bases, with 6 bases between them. CDR3 bases: TGTGCCAGCAGCTTGGTGGGCGAGCAGTACTTC. It is translated as CASSLVGEQYF.

About this clonotype: This may be a read error: a much more frequent sequence differs by one nucleotide. V usage is TRBV10-3 and J usage is TRBJ1-1, with D possibly being TRBD1 (5 bases). Trimming took off 5 bases at V and 3 bases at J, with 10 bases between the two ends. The V gene's germline CDR1 is ENHRY and CDR2 SYGVKD. This CDR3 is 13 amino acids long. As DNA, the CDR3 is TGTGCCATCAGTTACTCGGGACACACTGAAGCTTTCTTT. Amino acids: CAISYSGHTEAFF.

The table lists this clonotype with a few counts. This sequence joins TRBV7-2 and TRBJ2-7; TRBD2 matches at 9 bases. After removal of 4 bases from V and 5 bases from J, the junction contained 9 bases not matched to a gene. Per germline, CDR1 SGHTA and CDR2 FQGNSA. This CDR3 region has 15 residues. The CDR3 coding sequence is TGTGCCAGCAGCTCCTCGGTAGCGGGGGAAAACGAGCAGTACTTC. This gives the protein CASSSSVAGENEQYF.

Details on this clonotype: One junction end disagrees with the germline gene, perhaps due to a read error. The rearrangement joins TRBV9 to TRBJ2-5, with 8 nucleotides matching TRBD1. The CDR3 runs 14 residues. Germline-derived CDR1 and CDR2 are SGDLS and YYNGEE. The CDR3 loop is CASSHGRQGETQYF. The CDR3 DNA sequence: TGCGCCAGCAGCCACGGGCGACAGGGGGAGACCCAGTACTTC. Full variable domain (outside the CDR3, taken from reference TRBV9 and TRBJ2-5): DSGVTQTPKHLITATGQRVTLRCSPRSGDLSVYWYQQSLDQGLQFLIQYYNGEERAKGNILERFSAQQFPDLHSELNLSSLELGDSALYFCASSHGRQGETQYFGPGTRLLVL.

The CDR3: CASKPFEVNTGELFF. CDR3 DNA: TGTGCCAGCAAGCCCTTCGAGGTGAACACCGGGGAGCTGTTTTTT. The chain carries TRBV5-4 and TRBJ2-2; D gene uncertain. The ends were cut back, 6 bases at V and 1 base at J, with 13 bases in the middle. From germline, CDR1 is SGHNT and CDR2 YYREEE (reference sequence). The CDR3 consists of 15 residues.

Ten or more counts support this clonotype. J is TRBJ1-2 and V is TRBV24-1, with D unresolved. Germline assignment: CDR1 KGHDR and CDR2 SFDVKD. Trimming shortened V by 4 bases and J by 9 bases, and 8 bases separated the two germline ends. This CDR3 is built from 11 residues. Here the CDR3 reads CATSDPRSYTF. Written as DNA, the CDR3 is TGTGCCACCAGTGACCCCCGCAGCTACACCTTC.

The gene calls are TRBV25-1 and TRBJ1-4; 9 bases are shared with TRBD1. This CDR3 region has 18 residues. The germline V gene encodes CDR1 MGHDK and CDR2 SYGVNS. V lost 5 bases, J lost 6 bases, and 16 bases stayed unmatched. The CDR3 nucleotides are TGTGCCAGCAGTTTCTCACAGGGGGCAGGGACGGTTCATGAAAAACTGTTTTTT. Translation: CASSFSQGAGTVHEKLFF.

The J gene is TRBJ2-3, the V gene TRBV19, with 8 bases aligning to TRBD1. V lost 4 bases and J lost 0; bases outside the gene matches: 6. The CDR3 covers 16 residues. Germline values: CDR1 LNHDA, CDR2 SQIVND (reference sequence). DNA of the CDR3: TGTGCCAGTAGTAAGGGCCGGGACAGGAGCACAGATACGCAGTATTTT. Its protein product is CASSKGRDRSTDTQYF.

The J gene is TRBJ1-1, the V gene TRBV11-1; no clear D. The V end was cut by 10 bases, the J end by 1 base, with 10 bases between. CDR1 is SGHAT and CDR2 is FQDESV in the germline V gene (reference sequence). The CDR3 has 12 amino acids. CDR3 sequence: CAIPRENTEAFF. The CDR3 DNA reads TGTGCCATTCCGAGGGAGAACACTGAAGCTTTCTTT.

The gene calls are TRBV9 and TRBJ2-6; D is tentatively TRBD1 or TRBD2 (6 bases each). Trimming shortened V by 4 bases and J by 0 bases, and 17 bases separated the two germline ends. The CDR3 is made up of 18 amino acids. CDR1 is SGDLS and CDR2 is YYNGEE in the germline V gene. In nucleotides, the CDR3 is TGTGCCAGCAGCCCGAACGGGGGCCCGGGCTCTGGGGCCAACGTCCTGACTTTC. It translates to CASSPNGGPGSGANVLTF.

On this clonotype itself: The conserved phenylalanine or tryptophan normally closing the CDR3 is absent here, so this likely arose from a read error. The limits of the CDR3 on the DNA are not certain, so only TCRdb's listed CDR3 is given. The chain combines TRBV7-2 with TRBJ2-6. Termini included, the CDR3 measures 8 amino acids. CDR1 and CDR2 (germline): SGHTA, FQGNSA. This CDR3 is CASSSATS.

In its sample, this clonotype was seen many times. This CDR3 is CATSPVRGRPPLHF. CDR3 nucleotide sequence: TGTGCCACCAGCCCTGTCAGGGGGAGGCCACCCCTCCACTTT. The chain recombines TRBV24-1 with TRBJ1-6, with TRBD1 matching 7 bases. Per germline, CDR1 KGHDR and CDR2 SFDVKD. The CDR3 spans 14 residues. Trimming removed 7 bases from V and 11 bases from J; junction bases left unmatched: 10.

This chain joins TRBV29-1 and TRBJ1-5; D might be TRBD1 (6 bases). CDR3 length equals 12 residues. Germline V gives CDR1 SQVTM, CDR2 ANQGSEA. Trimming left V 6 bases short and J 6 bases short, with 12 bases between. The CDR3 protein is CSVAPGVQPQHF. The DNA of the CDR3 is TGCAGCGTCGCGCCAGGGGTTCAGCCCCAGCATTTT.

There are many counts of this clonotype. The CDR3 DNA reads TGTGCCATCTGGGAGGGACAATCCTACGAGCAGTACTTC. This encodes CAIWEGQSYEQYF. The chain carries TRBV10-3 and TRBJ2-7, with a weak D call TRBD2 (7 bases). Trimming removed 8 bases from V and 1 base from J, with 12 bases in between. CDR3 size: 13 residues. Per germline, CDR1 ENHRY and CDR2 SYGVKD.

There are a few counts of this clonotype. The CDR3 DNA reads as TGTGCCAGCAGTTCACTCAGGCCTCACGTTCACGAGCAGTACTTC. This gives the protein CASSSLRPHVHEQYF. The chain has TRBV2 and TRBJ2-7; D is undetermined. Trimming took off 5 bases at V and 5 bases at J, with 19 bases between the two ends. Germline V lookup: CDR1 SNHLY, CDR2 FYNNEI. CDR3 length: 15 residues.

The chain has TRBV15 and TRBJ2-5; D may be TRBD1 (5 bases). The CDR3 is made up of 15 amino acids. Between the trimmed V and J ends, which lost 2 bases and 4 bases, there was a span of 14 bases. Germline V CDR1 and CDR2: LNHNV, YYDKDF (reference sequence). The CDR3 here is CATSRHQGSRETQYF. CDR3 coding DNA: TGTGCCACCAGCAGACATCAGGGCAGCCGAGAGACCCAGTACTTC.